These 21 T cell receptor beta chains came from one sample sequenced in a study of identical twins. In TCRdb, the 5' RACE reads were re-called with MiXCR into one record per CDR3 protein. Here the sample spans about 200,000 distinct CDR3 sequences, around 9.6% being singletons. The specimen sequenced was memory (CD45RO+) T cells sorted from blood. These receptors all stem from a woman between 18 and 29 years old in good health.

The gene calls are TRBV7-9 and TRBJ2-4; TRBD2 agrees at 8 bases. CDR1 is SEHNR, CDR2 FQNEAQ, per germline (reference sequence). This CDR3 is built from 16 residues. The trim removed 2 bases at V and 9 bases at J, leaving 12 bases unmatched. The CDR3 protein is CASSLLPGTRWPIQYF. The CDR3 DNA sequence: TGTGCCAGCAGCTTATTACCCGGGACTAGATGGCCCATTCAGTACTTC.

This clonotype has more than one count but fewer than ten. The rearrangement uses TRBV7-9 and TRBJ2-2, with 7 bases aligning to TRBD1. This CDR3 contains 12 residues. Germline V gene sequence: CDR1 SEHNR, CDR2 FQNEAQ (reference sequence). Trimming removed 6 bases from V and 7 bases from J; junction bases left unmatched: 2. CDR3 nucleotides: TGTGCCAGCAGTCGGGACAGCGGGGAGCTGTTTTTT. The encoded protein is CASSRDSGELFF.

The chain is built from TRBV7-2 and TRBJ2-2, with D possibly TRBD1 on 6 matching bases. Looked up from germline, CDR1 is SGHTA and CDR2 is FQGNSA. V was pared by 7 bases and J by 0 bases, with 9 bases between. The CDR3 has 14 residues. CDR3 DNA sequence: TGTGCCAGCAAAAGGGACACGAACACCGGGGAGCTGTTTTTT. Translating gives CASKRDTNTGELFF. Using reference TRBV7-2 and TRBJ2-2 for the parts outside the CDR3, the full variable domain is GAGVSQSPSNKVTEKGKDVELRCDPISGHTALYWYRQSLGQGLEFLIYFQGNSAPDKSGLPSDRFSAERTGGSVSTLTIQRTQQEDSAVYLCASKRDTNTGELFFGEGSRLTVL.

This clonotype was found many times. The chain links TRBV7-2 to TRBJ1-2; tentatively, D is TRBD1 (5 bases). Germline V gene sequence: CDR1 SGHTA, CDR2 FQGNSA. The V end lost 4 bases, the J end lost 5 bases, and 8 bases lay between the germline ends. This CDR3 has 12 amino acids. For the CDR3, the DNA is TGTGCCAGCAGCTCGAGGGGATATGGCTACACCTTC. Its protein is CASSSRGYGYTF.

There are a few counts of this clonotype. This sequence joins TRBV19 and TRBJ2-5; 9 nucleotides line up with TRBD1. The CDR3 has 15 residues. Trimming cost V 5 bases and J 6 bases; bases outside gene matches: 10. The germline gives CDR1 LNHDA, CDR2 SQIVND (reference sequence). The CDR3 bases are TGTGCCAGTAGTCCCGGGACAGGGCGAGGACAGACCCAGTACTTC. Protein sequence: CASSPGTGRGQTQYF. The full variable domain, with the rest looked up from reference TRBV19 and TRBJ2-5, is DGGITQSPKYLFRKEGQNVTLSCEQNLNHDAMYWYRQDPGQGLRLIYYSQIVNDFQKGDIAEGYSVSREKKESFPLTVTSAQKNPTAFYLCASSPGTGRGQTQYFGPGTRLLVL.

This clonotype was detected many times. This chain uses TRBV5-1 with TRBJ2-3; 8 nucleotides match TRBD2. After removal of 1 base from V and 0 bases from J, the junction contained 4 bases not matched to a gene. CDR3 length: 16 amino acids. Germline assignment: CDR1 SGHRS and CDR2 YFSETQ. DNA of the CDR3: TGCGCCAGCAGCTTGAGCGGGGGCATGAGCACAGATACGCAGTATTTT. This sequence encodes CASSLSGGMSTDTQYF.

The chain is built from TRBV6-1 and TRBJ2-7; tentatively, D is TRBD1 (6 bases). CDR3 length: 15 amino acids. CDR1 is MNHNS, CDR2 SASEGT, per germline. The V gene lost 7 bases and the J gene lost 0 bases, with 16 bases spanning the gap. The DNA for the CDR3 is TGTGCCAGCACCGCCCCGGGACATTTCTCCTACGAGCAGTACTTC. Translated, it gives CASTAPGHFSYEQYF.

This clonotype was picked up a small number of times. This rearrangement joins TRBV7-2 to TRBJ1-4; D possibly corresponds to TRBD1 (5 bases). CDR1 and CDR2 from the germline V gene are SGHTA and FQGNSA. The CDR3 contains 15 residues. V lost 0 bases and J lost 3, with 8 bases in between. The CDR3 sequence is CASSLAPGSNEKLFF. The CDR3 coding sequence is TGTGCCAGCAGCTTAGCCCCAGGGTCTAATGAAAAACTGTTTTTT.

The sample holds a few counts of this clonotype. CDR3 DNA: TGTGCCAGCAGTGGGGACACCACAAATTCACCCCTCCACTTT. Its translation is CASSGDTTNSPLHF. J is TRBJ1-6 and V is TRBV25-1, with D possibly TRBD1 on 6 matching bases. Trimming took 4 bases from V and 7 from J, leaving 11 bases between them. The length of the CDR3 is 14 residues. Germline CDR1 and CDR2: MGHDK and SYGVNS.

About this clonotype itself: This may come from a read error, since a much larger clone is one base off. The chain has TRBV12-3 or TRBV12-4 and TRBJ2-2; 8 bases are shared with TRBD1. V lost 6 bases and J lost 5; bases outside the gene matches: 5. The CDR3 runs 14 residues. CDR3 loop: CASRQGVKTGELFF. Here the CDR3 DNA reads TGTGCCAGCAGACAGGGGGTGAAAACCGGGGAGCTGTTTTTT.

This clonotype was recorded a few times. CDR3 protein: CASSPRTHGYTF. The CDR3 nucleotides read TGTGCCAGCAGCCCTCGCACCCATGGCTACACCTTC. The chain uses TRBV7-2 and TRBJ1-2, with no clear D. This CDR3 has 12 amino acids. Per germline, CDR1 SGHTA and CDR2 FQGNSA. Trimming pared 5 bases from V and 6 bases from J, leaving 10 bases between. The full variable domain, completed using reference TRBV7-2 and TRBJ1-2, is GAGVSQSPSNKVTEKGKDVELRCDPISGHTALYWYRQSLGQGLEFLIYFQGNSAPDKSGLPSDRFSAERTGGSVSTLTIQRTQQEDSAVYLCASSPRTHGYTFGSGTRLTVV.

This clonotype appeared a few times. This chain connects TRBV6-5 to TRBJ1-1, with D possibly matching TRBD1 (5 bases). CDR1 is MNHEY, CDR2 SVGAGI, per germline. The CDR3 is 14 residues long. Trimming took off 8 bases at V and 8 bases at J, with 21 bases between the two ends. CDR3 sequence (DNA): TGTGCCAGCCGTTTCGGGACGGGCAACAAGGAAGCTTTCTTT. Protein sequence: CASRFGTGNKEAFF.

This clonotype was seen many times. The gene calls are TRBV15 and TRBJ2-1, with 9 bases aligning to TRBD2. Looked up from germline, CDR1 is LNHNV and CDR2 is YYDKDF (reference sequence). With 2 bases clipped from V and 4 bases from J, the junction kept 6 bases outside the gene matches. This CDR3 region has 16 residues. CDR3 DNA sequence: TGTGCCACCAGCAGAAACAGCCTAGCGGGGTACAATGAGCAGTTCTTC. As protein: CATSRNSLAGYNEQFF.

This clonotype has at least ten counts. The chain combines TRBV5-1 with TRBJ2-3, with 11 bases fitting TRBD2. The CDR3 sequence is 16 residues long. Trimming took 2 bases from V and 4 from J; bases not matched to a gene: 6. Germline values: CDR1 SGHRS, CDR2 YFSETQ. In nucleotides, the CDR3 is TGCGCCAGCAGCTTCCCTCTAGCGGGGGGAGCAGATACGCAGTATTTT. This gives the protein CASSFPLAGGADTQYF.

In this sample, this clonotype turned up a few times. CDR3 sequence: CSASSSGGLTDTQYF. The CDR3 DNA is TGCAGTGCTAGTTCTAGCGGGGGACTCACAGATACGCAGTATTTT. The V gene is TRBV20-1, the J gene TRBJ2-3; 10 bases are a match to TRBD2. The trim removed 3 bases at V and 2 bases at J, leaving 5 bases unmatched. There are 15 residues in the CDR3. The germline V gene has CDR1 DFQATT and CDR2 SNEGSKA (reference sequence).

This clonotype came up a few times. The chain is built from TRBV7-2 and TRBJ1-1, with D unresolved. The germline V and J ends were trimmed by 5 bases and 0 bases, with 10 bases remaining between them. Germline CDR1 SGHTA, CDR2 FQGNSA. This CDR3 comprises 14 residues. The CDR3 DNA is TGTGCCAGCAGCAAACGGCCTATGAACACTGAAGCTTTCTTT. Its protein is CASSKRPMNTEAFF.

This rearrangement joins TRBV19 to TRBJ2-1, with TRBD2 identical over 11 bases. The germline V gene encodes CDR1 LNHDA and CDR2 SQIVND (reference sequence). CDR3 length: 15 residues. J gave up 7 bases and V 2 bases, and 4 bases lay outside the gene matches. The CDR3 here is CASSINLAGGNEQFF. In nucleotides, the CDR3 is TGTGCCAGTAGTATAAATCTAGCGGGGGGAAATGAGCAGTTCTTC.

This clonotype has a count of ten or more. The CDR3 region is CATGLAASYEQYF. The DNA of the CDR3 is TGTGCTACTGGACTAGCTGCGTCCTACGAGCAGTACTTC. This chain links TRBV11-2 with TRBJ2-7, with 8 bases lining up with TRBD2. Germline values: CDR1 SGHAT, CDR2 FQNNGV. This CDR3 region has 13 residues.

This clonotype was picked up a small number of times. V usage is TRBV10-2 and J usage is TRBJ2-6; TRBD1 matches at 10 bases. Trimming cost V 10 bases and J 1 base; bases outside gene matches: 10. This CDR3 region has 17 residues. Looked up from germline, CDR1 is WSHSY and CDR2 is SAAADI. The CDR3 reads CATRPGQGFSGANVLTF. CDR3 DNA: TGCGCCACTCGGCCGGGACAGGGGTTTTCTGGGGCCAACGTCCTGACTTTC.

V usage is TRBV4-3 and J usage is TRBJ1-3, with TRBD1 as a possible D gene (5 bases). Trimming removed 2 bases from V and 0 bases from J, with 11 bases in between. This CDR3 region has 16 residues. CDR1 and CDR2 from the germline V gene are LGHNA and YSLEER. The CDR3 DNA reads as TGCGCCAGCAGCCAAACCGGACACGGCTCTGGAAACACCATATATTTT. This encodes CASSQTGHGSGNTIYF.

The chain combines TRBV5-1 with TRBJ2-7, with 7 bases fitting TRBD2. The CDR3 is made up of 13 amino acids. Trimming took 4 bases from V and 9 from J; bases not matched to a gene: 10. In germline, CDR1 is SGHRS, CDR2 YFSETQ. The CDR3 protein is CASSGQGGPGQYF. The CDR3 coding sequence is TGCGCCAGCAGCGGGCAGGGAGGGCCCGGGCAGTACTTC.